One sample yielded the 11 T cell receptor beta chains listed below, sequenced in a study of blood T cell repertoires in COVID-19. Profiling relied on immunoSEQ multiplex PCR, and the TCRdb table lists in-frame clones only, not all of them. The data show roughly 80,000 clones, with around four fifths seen just once and 15% to 20% held by the top ten. Sequenced material: peripheral blood. The receptors stem from a woman in her fifties or sixties with acute or convalescent COVID-19.

V gene TRBV5-1 combines with J gene TRBJ2-1; D possibly corresponds to TRBD2 (6 bases). CDR1 SGHRS and CDR2 YFSETQ come from the germline V gene. V gave up 4 bases and J gave up 5 bases, with 16 bases separating them. The CDR3 totals 15 residues. CDR3 in amino acids: CASSQIPGLDNEQFF. The CDR3 DNA reads TGCGCCAGCAGCCAAATCCCGGGACTGGACAATGAGCAGTTCTTC. The complete variable domain, with remaining parts taken from reference TRBV5-1 and TRBJ2-1, reads KAGVTQTPRYLIKTRGQQVTLSCSPISGHRSVSWYQQTPGQGLQFLFEYFSETQRNKGNFPGRFSGRQFSNSRSEMNVSTLELGDSALYLCASSQIPGLDNEQFFGPGTRLTVL.

The V gene is TRBV4-1, the J gene TRBJ1-4, with D maybe TRBD1 (5 bases). This CDR3 has 14 residues. Per germline, CDR1 MGHRA and CDR2 YSYEKL. Trimming removed 5 bases at V and 6 bases at J, with 13 bases between. The CDR3 nucleotides are TGCGCCAGCAGCAAACAGGAGATCTATGAAAAACTGTTTTTT. It codes for CASSKQEIYEKLFF.

V gene TRBV6-2 or TRBV6-3 combines with J gene TRBJ2-1, with D unclear. Germline assignment: CDR1 MNHEY and CDR2 SVGEGT. The CDR3 spans 14 residues. Trimming shortened V by 2 bases and J by 7 bases, and 12 bases separated the two germline ends. This CDR3 reads CASSYDAVINEQFF. The DNA of the CDR3 is TGTGCCAGCAGTTACGACGCGGTAATTAATGAGCAGTTCTTC.

This clone was detected only a few times. This chain uses TRBV30 with TRBJ2-5; 7 bases line up with TRBD1. CDR1 GTSNPN and CDR2 SVGIG come from the germline V gene (reference sequence). The CDR3 runs to 13 residues. After removal of 2 bases from V and 5 bases from J, the junction contained 5 bases not matched to a gene. CDR3 in DNA: TGTGCCTGGAGTTCCGGGACAGTCGAGACCCAGTACTTC. Translation gives CAWSSGTVETQYF.

The genes are TRBV6-5 and TRBJ2-3; tentative D call: TRBD2 (5 bases). Trimming took off 7 bases at V and 3 bases at J, with 17 bases between the two ends. Germline-derived CDR1 and CDR2 are MNHEY and SVGAGI. The CDR3 runs to 15 residues. The DNA of the CDR3 is TGTGCCAGCATCGTGGACTGGGCTGGGACAGATACGCAGTATTTT. The encoded protein is CASIVDWAGTDTQYF.

The chain uses TRBV3-1 (or the pseudogene TRBV3-2) and TRBJ1-1, with 9 bases matching TRBD1. The CDR3 is 15 residues long. The germline CDR1 and CDR2 sequences are LGHDT and YNNKEL (reference sequence). The junction had 8 bases not matched to a gene; V was cut back by 4 bases and J by 5 bases. In DNA, the CDR3 is TGTGCCAGCAGCCCAAAACAGGGGGCAACGACTGAAGCTTTCTTT. Encoded protein: CASSPKQGATTEAFF.

The rearrangement links TRBV6-5 to TRBJ1-1; D is unclear. Germline loops: CDR1 MNHEY, CDR2 SVGAGI. Trimming stripped 8 bases from V and 0 bases from J, with 10 bases between. This CDR3 is 13 amino acids long. The CDR3 here is CASLPLLNTEAFF. The CDR3 nucleotides are TGTGCCAGCCTACCCTTATTGAACACTGAAGCTTTCTTT.

This sequence joins TRBV19 and TRBJ1-3; the match to TRBD1 covers 9 bases. Trimming removed 6 bases from V and 0 bases from J; junction bases left unmatched: 3. The CDR3 contains 15 residues. Germline loops: CDR1 LNHDA, CDR2 SQIVND (reference sequence). The CDR3 here is CASSDRGSSGNTIYF. The CDR3 DNA reads as TGTGCCAGTAGCGACAGGGGGTCCTCTGGAAACACCATATATTTT.

This clone was observed a few times. The rearrangement joins TRBV4-3 to TRBJ1-6; a weak D match, TRBD1 (6 bases). Trimming took off 0 bases at V and 0 bases at J, with 12 bases between the two ends. CDR1 is LGHNA, CDR2 YSLEER, per germline. The CDR3 has 18 amino acids. Here the CDR3 reads CASSQDGGRSSYNSPLHF. CDR3 in DNA: TGCGCCAGCAGCCAAGATGGGGGCAGGAGCTCCTATAATTCACCCCTCCACTTT.

This clone was recorded a few times. The gene calls are TRBV5-1 and TRBJ1-4, with a tentative D call TRBD1 (5 bases). Germline V lookup: CDR1 SGHRS, CDR2 YFSETQ. This CDR3 comprises 13 residues. V was trimmed by 5 bases and J by 8 bases, leaving 13 bases between them. The CDR3 is CASRKDSGEKLFF. The CDR3 DNA reads TGCGCCAGCAGAAAAGACAGTGGCGAAAAACTGTTTTTT.

J is TRBJ1-2 and V is TRBV7-2; no firm D call. Between the trimmed V and J ends, which lost 1 base and 2 bases, there was a span of 8 bases. This CDR3 is 14 amino acids long. Germline V gene data show CDR1 as SGHTA and CDR2 as FQGNSA. CDR3 coding DNA: TGTGCCAGCAGCTTAGAGGCGGGGAACTATGGCTACACCTTC. Amino acid sequence: CASSLEAGNYGYTF.